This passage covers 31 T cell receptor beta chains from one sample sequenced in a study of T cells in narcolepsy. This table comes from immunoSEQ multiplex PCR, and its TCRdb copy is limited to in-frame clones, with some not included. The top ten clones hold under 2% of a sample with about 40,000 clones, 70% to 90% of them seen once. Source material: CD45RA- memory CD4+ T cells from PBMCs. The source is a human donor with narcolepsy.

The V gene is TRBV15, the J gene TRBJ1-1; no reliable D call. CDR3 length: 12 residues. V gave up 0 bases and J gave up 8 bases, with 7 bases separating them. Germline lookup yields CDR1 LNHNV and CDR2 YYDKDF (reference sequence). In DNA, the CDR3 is TGTGCCACCAGCAGAGATGTAGGGGAAGCTTTCTTT. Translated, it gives CATSRDVGEAFF.

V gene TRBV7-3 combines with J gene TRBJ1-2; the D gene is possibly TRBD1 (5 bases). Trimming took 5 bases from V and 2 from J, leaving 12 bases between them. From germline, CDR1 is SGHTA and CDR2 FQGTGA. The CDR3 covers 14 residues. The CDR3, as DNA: TGTGCCAGCAGCCTCGGGACTGGGAACTATGGCTACACCTTC. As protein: CASSLGTGNYGYTF.

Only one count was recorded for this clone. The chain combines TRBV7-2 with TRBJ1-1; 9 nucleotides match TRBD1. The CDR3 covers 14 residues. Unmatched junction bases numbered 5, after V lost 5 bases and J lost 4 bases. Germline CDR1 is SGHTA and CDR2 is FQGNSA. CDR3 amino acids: CASSVTGGGTEAFF. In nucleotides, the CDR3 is TGTGCCAGCAGCGTAACAGGGGGCGGCACTGAAGCTTTCTTT. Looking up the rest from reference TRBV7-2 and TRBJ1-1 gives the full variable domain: GAGVSQSPSNKVTEKGKDVELRCDPISGHTALYWYRQSLGQGLEFLIYFQGNSAPDKSGLPSDRFSAERTGGSVSTLTIQRTQQEDSAVYLCASSVTGGGTEAFFGQGTRLTVV.

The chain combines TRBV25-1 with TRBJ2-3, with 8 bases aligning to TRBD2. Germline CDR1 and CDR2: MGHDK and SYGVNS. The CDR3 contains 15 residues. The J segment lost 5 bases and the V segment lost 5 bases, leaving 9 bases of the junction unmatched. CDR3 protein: CASSIHRAGGDTQYF. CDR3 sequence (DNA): TGTGCCAGCAGTATACACAGGGCGGGGGGAGATACGCAGTATTTT.

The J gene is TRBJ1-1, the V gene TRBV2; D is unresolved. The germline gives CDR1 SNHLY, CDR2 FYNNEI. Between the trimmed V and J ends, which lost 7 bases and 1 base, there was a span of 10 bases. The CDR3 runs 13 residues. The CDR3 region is CASTESRNTEAFF. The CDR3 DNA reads TGTGCCAGCACCGAGAGTAGGAACACTGAAGCTTTCTTT.

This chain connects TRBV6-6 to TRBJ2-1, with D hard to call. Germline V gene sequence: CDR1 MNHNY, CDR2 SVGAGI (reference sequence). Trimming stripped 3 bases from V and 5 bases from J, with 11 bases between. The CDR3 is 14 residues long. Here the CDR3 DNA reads TGTGCCAGCAGTTATGACGCAACCCACAATGAGCAGTTCTTC. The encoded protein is CASSYDATHNEQFF.

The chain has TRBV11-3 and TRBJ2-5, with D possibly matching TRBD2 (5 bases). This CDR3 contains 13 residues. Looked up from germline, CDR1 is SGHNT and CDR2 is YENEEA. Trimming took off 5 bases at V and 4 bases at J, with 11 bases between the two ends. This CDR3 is CASSGRGGETQYF. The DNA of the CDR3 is TGTGCCAGCAGCGGGCGAGGAGGAGAGACCCAGTACTTC.

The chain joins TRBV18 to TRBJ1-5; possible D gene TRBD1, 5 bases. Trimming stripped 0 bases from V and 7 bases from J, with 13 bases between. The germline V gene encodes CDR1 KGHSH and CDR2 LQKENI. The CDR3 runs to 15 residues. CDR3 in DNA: TGTGCCAGCTCACCACCGATGGCAGGGACCCAGCCCCAGCATTTT. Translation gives CASSPPMAGTQPQHF.

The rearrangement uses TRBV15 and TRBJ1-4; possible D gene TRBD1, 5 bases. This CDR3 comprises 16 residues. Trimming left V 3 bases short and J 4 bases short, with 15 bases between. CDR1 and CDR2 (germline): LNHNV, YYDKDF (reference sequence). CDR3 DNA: TGTGCCACCAGCAGCCCCAATCAGGGAATTAATGAAAAACTGTTTTTT. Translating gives CATSSPNQGINEKLFF.

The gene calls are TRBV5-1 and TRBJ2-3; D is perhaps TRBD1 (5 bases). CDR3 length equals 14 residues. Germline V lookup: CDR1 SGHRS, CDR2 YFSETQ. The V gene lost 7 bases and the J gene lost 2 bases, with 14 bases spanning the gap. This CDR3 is CASALEGDTDTQYF. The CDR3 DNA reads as TGCGCCAGCGCCCTCGAAGGGGACACAGATACGCAGTATTTT.

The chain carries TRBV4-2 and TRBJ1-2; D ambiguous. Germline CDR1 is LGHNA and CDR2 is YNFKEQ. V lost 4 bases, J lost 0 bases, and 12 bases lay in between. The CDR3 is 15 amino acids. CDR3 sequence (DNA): TGTGCCAGCAGCCCAGAGGACCGAGCTAACTATGGCTACACCTTC. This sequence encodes CASSPEDRANYGYTF.

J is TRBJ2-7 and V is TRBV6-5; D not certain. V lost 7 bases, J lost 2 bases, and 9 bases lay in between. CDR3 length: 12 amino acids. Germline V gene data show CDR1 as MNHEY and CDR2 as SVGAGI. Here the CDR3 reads CASTSTTYEQYF. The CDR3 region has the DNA TGTGCCAGCACCAGCACGACCTACGAGCAGTACTTC.

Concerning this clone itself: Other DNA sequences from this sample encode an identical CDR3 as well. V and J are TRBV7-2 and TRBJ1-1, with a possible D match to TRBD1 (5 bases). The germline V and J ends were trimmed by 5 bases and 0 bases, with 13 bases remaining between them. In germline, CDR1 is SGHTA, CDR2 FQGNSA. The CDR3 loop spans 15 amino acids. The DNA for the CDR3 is TGTGCCAGCAGCAGGGCGGGACGGATGAACACTGAAGCTTTCTTT. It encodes CASSRAGRMNTEAFF.

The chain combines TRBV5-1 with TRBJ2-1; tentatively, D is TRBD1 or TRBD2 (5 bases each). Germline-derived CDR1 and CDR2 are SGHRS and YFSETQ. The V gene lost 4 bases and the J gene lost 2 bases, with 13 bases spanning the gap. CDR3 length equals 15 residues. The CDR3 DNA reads TGCGCCAGCAGCCGACCGGGGCAGACCTACAATGAGCAGTTCTTC. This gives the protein CASSRPGQTYNEQFF.

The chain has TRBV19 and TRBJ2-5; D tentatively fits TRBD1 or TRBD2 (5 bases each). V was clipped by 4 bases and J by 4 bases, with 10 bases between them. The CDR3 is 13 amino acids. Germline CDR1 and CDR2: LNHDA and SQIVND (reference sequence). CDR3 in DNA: TGTGCCAGTAGTAGGGACGGAGGAGAGACCCAGTACTTC. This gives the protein CASSRDGGETQYF.

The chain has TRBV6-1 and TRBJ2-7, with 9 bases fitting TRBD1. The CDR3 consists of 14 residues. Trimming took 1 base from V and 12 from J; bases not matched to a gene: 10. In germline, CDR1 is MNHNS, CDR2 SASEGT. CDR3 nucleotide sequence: TGTGCCAGCAGTGAAGATTGGGACAGGGTAATGGGGTACTTC. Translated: CASSEDWDRVMGYF.

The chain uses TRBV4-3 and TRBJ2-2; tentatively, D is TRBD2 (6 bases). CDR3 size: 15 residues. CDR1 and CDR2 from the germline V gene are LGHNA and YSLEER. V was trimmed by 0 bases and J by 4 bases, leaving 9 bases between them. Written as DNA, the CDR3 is TGCGCCAGCAGCCAAGAATCGGGGGTCACCGGGGAGCTGTTTTTT. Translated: CASSQESGVTGELFF.

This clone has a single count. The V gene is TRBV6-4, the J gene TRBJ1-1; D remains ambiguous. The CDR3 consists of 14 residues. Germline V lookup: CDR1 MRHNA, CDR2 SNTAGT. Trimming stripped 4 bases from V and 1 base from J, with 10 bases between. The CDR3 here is CASSASTSNTEAFF. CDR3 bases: TGTGCCAGCAGTGCCTCGACCTCGAACACTGAAGCTTTCTTT.

CDR3: CASSLDRGWNEQFF. For the CDR3, the DNA is TGTGCCAGCAGCTTAGACAGGGGGTGGAATGAGCAGTTCTTC. The rearrangement joins TRBV7-2 to TRBJ2-1, with 8 bases aligning to TRBD1. Germline V gene data show CDR1 as SGHTA and CDR2 as FQGNSA. CDR3 size: 14 residues. The J segment lost 7 bases and the V segment lost 1 base, leaving 3 bases of the junction unmatched.

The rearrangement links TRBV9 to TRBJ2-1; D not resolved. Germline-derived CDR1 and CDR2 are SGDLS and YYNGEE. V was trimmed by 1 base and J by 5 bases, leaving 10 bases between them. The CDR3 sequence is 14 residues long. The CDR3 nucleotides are TGTGCCAGCAGCGTAAGTTCCAGGCACAATGAGCAGTTCTTC. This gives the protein CASSVSSRHNEQFF.

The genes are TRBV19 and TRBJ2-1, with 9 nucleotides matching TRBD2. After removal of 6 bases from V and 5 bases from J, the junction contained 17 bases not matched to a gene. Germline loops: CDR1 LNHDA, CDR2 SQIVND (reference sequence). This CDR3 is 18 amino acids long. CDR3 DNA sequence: TGTGCCAGTAGCATCGGGACAGCCCTAGCGGGGACTAACAATGAGCAGTTCTTC. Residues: CASSIGTALAGTNNEQFF.

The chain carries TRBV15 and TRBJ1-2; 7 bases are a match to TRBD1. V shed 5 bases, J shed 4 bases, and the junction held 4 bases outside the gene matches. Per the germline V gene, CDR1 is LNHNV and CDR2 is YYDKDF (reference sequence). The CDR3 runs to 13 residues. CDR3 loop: CATSRDSFYGYTF. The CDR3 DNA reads TGTGCCACCAGCCGGGACAGCTTCTATGGCTACACCTTC.

The CDR3 reads CASSLVGLSGANVLTF. In DNA, the CDR3 is TGTGCCAGCAGCTTAGTAGGGCTCTCTGGGGCCAACGTCCTGACTTTC. V gene TRBV7-2 combines with J gene TRBJ2-6; D is undetermined. CDR3 size: 16 residues. Trimming took off 1 base at V and 0 bases at J, with 7 bases between the two ends. CDR1 SGHTA and CDR2 FQGNSA come from the germline V gene.

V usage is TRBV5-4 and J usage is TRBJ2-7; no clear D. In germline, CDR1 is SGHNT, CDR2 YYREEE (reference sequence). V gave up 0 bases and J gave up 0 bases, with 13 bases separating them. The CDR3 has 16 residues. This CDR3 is CASSLAARRSSYEQYF. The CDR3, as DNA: TGTGCCAGCAGCTTGGCCGCGCGTAGGAGCTCCTACGAGCAGTACTTC.

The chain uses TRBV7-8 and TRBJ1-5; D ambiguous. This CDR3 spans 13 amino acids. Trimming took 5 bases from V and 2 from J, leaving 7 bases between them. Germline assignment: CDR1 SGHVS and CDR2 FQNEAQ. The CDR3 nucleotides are TGTGCCAGCAGCCCCGGAGGCAATCAGCCCCAGCATTTT. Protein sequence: CASSPGGNQPQHF.

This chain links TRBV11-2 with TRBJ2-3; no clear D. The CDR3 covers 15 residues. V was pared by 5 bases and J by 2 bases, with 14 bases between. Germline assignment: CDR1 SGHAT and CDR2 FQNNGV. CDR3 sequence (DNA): TGTGCCAGCAGCAGAGACGGCAGCCCCACAGATACGCAGTATTTT. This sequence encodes CASSRDGSPTDTQYF.

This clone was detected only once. CDR3 coding DNA: TGTGCCAGCAGCACACGTTCAGGCGCGGGCGCAGATACGCAGTATTTT. Translated: CASSTRSGAGADTQYF. The rearrangement uses TRBV7-2 and TRBJ2-3; possible D gene TRBD2, 5 bases. The CDR3 spans 16 residues. Germline lookup yields CDR1 SGHTA and CDR2 FQGNSA. Trimming left V 5 bases short and J 4 bases short, with 19 bases between.

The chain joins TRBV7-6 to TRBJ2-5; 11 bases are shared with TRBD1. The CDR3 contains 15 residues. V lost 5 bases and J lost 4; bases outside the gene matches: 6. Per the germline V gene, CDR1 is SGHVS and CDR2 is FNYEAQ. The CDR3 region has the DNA TGTGCCAGCAGCATAGGACAGGGGGCACGAGAGACCCAGTACTTC. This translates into CASSIGQGARETQYF.

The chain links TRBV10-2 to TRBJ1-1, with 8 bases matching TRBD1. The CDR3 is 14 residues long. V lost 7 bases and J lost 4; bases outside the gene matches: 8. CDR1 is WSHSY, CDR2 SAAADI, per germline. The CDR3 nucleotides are TGCGCCAGCACAGGACAGGGTGAGAGCACTGAAGCTTTCTTT. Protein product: CASTGQGESTEAFF.

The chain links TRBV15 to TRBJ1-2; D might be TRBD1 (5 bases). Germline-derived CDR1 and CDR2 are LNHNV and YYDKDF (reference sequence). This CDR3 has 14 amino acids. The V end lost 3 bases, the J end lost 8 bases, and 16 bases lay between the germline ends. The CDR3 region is CATSRDINKAGYTF. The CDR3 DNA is TGTGCCACCAGCAGGGACATTAACAAGGCGGGCTACACCTTC.

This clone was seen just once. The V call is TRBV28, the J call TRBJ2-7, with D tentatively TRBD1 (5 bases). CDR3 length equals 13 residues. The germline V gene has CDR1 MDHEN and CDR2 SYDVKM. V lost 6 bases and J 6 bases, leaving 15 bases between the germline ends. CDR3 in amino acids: CASSGQLPVEQYF. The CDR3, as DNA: TGTGCCAGCAGCGGACAACTACCTGTCGAGCAGTACTTC. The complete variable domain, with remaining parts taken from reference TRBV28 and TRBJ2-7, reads DVKVTQSSRYLVKRTGEKVFLECVQDMDHENMFWYRQDPGLGLRLIYFSYDVKMKEKGDIPEGYSVSREKKERFSLILESASTNQTSMYLCASSGQLPVEQYFGPGTRLTVT.